A selection of T cell receptor beta chains follows, all from one sample in a study of identical twins. TCRdb ran MiXCR on the 5' RACE reads and lists one entry per CDR3 protein. This table holds some 230,000 distinct CDR3 sequences, around 6.5% found once. The same sample was also used in a study of T cells expressing NK-cell markers.

Sequenced sample: CD8+ T cells sorted from blood. The receptors were gathered from a young woman in good health. The CDR3 runs from the conserved cysteine through the conserved F or W. Fields, in order: D gene, V gene, clone size, CDR3 length, J gene, CDR3 DNA, CDR3 protein. D genes are given only for firm matches. Not every row has a clone size; where given, it reads once, few, many or a size class.

D: TRBD1; V: TRBV13; size: few; length: 15; J: TRBJ2-7; DNA: TGTGCCAGCAGCCCCACAGGGGGCGCGTTTCACGAGCAGTACTTC; CDR3: CASSPTGGAFHEQYF
D: -; V: TRBV12-3/TRBV12-4; size: many; length: 12; J: TRBJ1-6; DNA: TGTGCCAGCAGTTTTGAATCTTCACCCCTCCACTTT; CDR3: CASSFESSPLHF
D: -; V: TRBV5-1; size: few; length: 15; J: TRBJ2-2; DNA: TGCGCCAGCAGCTTGGTGGGCCTGAGCGCCGGGGAGCTGTTTTTT; CDR3: CASSLVGLSAGELFF
D: TRBD2; V: TRBV29-1; size: many; length: 14; J: TRBJ2-1; DNA: TGCAGCGTTGGATCGGGACTAGATATTGATGAGCAGTTCTTC; CDR3: CSVGSGLDIDEQFF
D: -; V: TRBV7-3; size: -; length: 13; J: TRBJ2-1; DNA: TGTGCCAGCAGCTTATACGGACACAATGAGCAGTTCTTC; CDR3: CASSLYGHNEQFF
D: TRBD2; V: TRBV2; size: few; length: 15; J: TRBJ2-5; DNA: TGTGCCAGCAATACCGGGACTATTCAGGAAGAGACCCAGTACTTC; CDR3: CASNTGTIQEETQYF
D: TRBD1; V: TRBV27; size: few; length: 16; J: TRBJ2-7; DNA: TGTGCCAGCAGCACAGGACCAGGGGGCGACCCCTACGAGCAGTACTTC; CDR3: CASSTGPGGDPYEQYF
D: TRBD2; V: TRBV4-3; size: -; length: 15; J: TRBJ2-7; DNA: TGCGCCAGCAGCCAAGGCGCGGGAGGCTCCTACGAGCAGTACTTC; CDR3: CASSQGAGGSYEQYF
D: -; V: TRBV7-9; size: many; length: 14; J: TRBJ1-1; DNA: TGTGCCAGCAGCTCCCGGGGGATGAACACTGAAGCTTTCTTT; CDR3: CASSSRGMNTEAFF
D: TRBD2; V: TRBV15; size: few; length: 16; J: TRBJ2-5; DNA: TGTGCCACCAGCATCACTAGCGGGATTGATACAGAGACCCAGTACTTC; CDR3: CATSITSGIDTETQYF
D: -; V: TRBV14; size: few; length: 16; J: TRBJ2-7; DNA: TGTGCCAGCAGCCAAAAAGTCAAGGAAAGTTCCTACGAGCAGTACTTC; CDR3: CASSQKVKESSYEQYF
D: TRBD1; V: TRBV29-1; size: few; length: 13; J: TRBJ1-2; DNA: TGCAGCGTTCGGGACAGGGGAAGCTATGGCTACACCTTC; CDR3: CSVRDRGSYGYTF
D: -; V: TRBV27; size: many; length: 16; J: TRBJ2-3; DNA: TGTGCCAGCAGTTTACTGAGAAGCAGGGCGGAAGATACGCAGTATTTT; CDR3: CASSLLRSRAEDTQYF
D: -; V: TRBV29-1; size: few; length: 14; J: TRBJ1-2; DNA: TGCAGCGTTGAAGACGAGGACAGTGAATATGGCTACACCTTC; CDR3: CSVEDEDSEYGYTF
D: TRBD2; V: TRBV11-2; size: many; length: 15; J: TRBJ2-1; DNA: TGTGCCAGCAGCCCTTCGGGGGGGTTATACAATGAGCAGTTCTTC; CDR3: CASSPSGGLYNEQFF
D: -; V: TRBV10-1; size: -; length: 15; J: TRBJ1-1; DNA: TGCGCCAGCAGCGAAGTACAGGGAGGCGCGACTGAAGCTTTCTTT; CDR3: CASSEVQGGATEAFF
D: TRBD1; V: TRBV5-1; size: -; length: 14; J: TRBJ2-1; DNA: TGCGCCAGCAGCTTTGGACAGGGTACGAATGAGCAGTTCTTC; CDR3: CASSFGQGTNEQFF
D: -; V: TRBV6-2/TRBV6-3; size: few; length: 14; J: TRBJ2-7; DNA: TGTGCCAGCAGACCAACTAGTCGCGTCTACGAGCAGTACTTC; CDR3: CASRPTSRVYEQYF
D: -; V: TRBV11-2; size: few; length: 15; J: TRBJ2-7; DNA: TGTGCCACCAAGGACCCTAGCGTACTAACCTACGAGCAGTACTTC; CDR3: CATKDPSVLTYEQYF
D: -; V: TRBV5-6; size: -; length: 13; J: TRBJ2-7; DNA: TGTGCCTCTTCGGGACAAGTTCTCTACGAGCAGTACTTC; CDR3: CASSGQVLYEQYF
D: -; V: TRBV29-1; size: -; length: 13; J: TRBJ1-1; DNA: TGCAGCGTCCTACATCCAGTGAACACTGAAGCTTTCTTT; CDR3: CSVLHPVNTEAFF
D: -; V: TRBV12-5; size: few; length: 18; J: TRBJ2-7; DNA: TGTGCTAGTGGTTTGTCCCCGGTCCCGTTCTACCTGACCTACGAGCAGTACTTC; CDR3: CASGLSPVPFYLTYEQYF
D: TRBD1; V: TRBV12-3/TRBV12-4; size: few; length: 12; J: TRBJ1-1; DNA: TGTGCCAGCAGTTTCGGCAGGGACAGAGCTTTCTTT; CDR3: CASSFGRDRAFF
D: TRBD1; V: TRBV6-2/TRBV6-3; size: many; length: 12; J: TRBJ1-1; DNA: TGTGCCAGCGGGCAGGGGGGCACTGAAGCTTTCTTT; CDR3: CASGQGGTEAFF
D: TRBD1; V: TRBV27; size: -; length: 15; J: TRBJ2-1; DNA: TGTGCCAGCAGTTTAAGTGGGACAGGTTACAATGAGCAGTTCTTC; CDR3: CASSLSGTGYNEQFF
D: -; V: TRBV7-9; size: -; length: 12; J: TRBJ1-2; DNA: TGTGCCAGCAGCTTAGGGGGATCTCTAAGCACCTTC; CDR3: CASSLGGSLSTF
D: -; V: TRBV12-3/TRBV12-4; size: many; length: 13; J: TRBJ2-5; DNA: TGTGCCAGCAGCGACTTGGGCTGGGAGACCCAGTACTTC; CDR3: CASSDLGWETQYF
D: TRBD1; V: TRBV27; size: -; length: 14; J: TRBJ2-7; DNA: TGTGCCAGCGCCCCGGGACAGGGGTTCTACGAGCAGTACTTC; CDR3: CASAPGQGFYEQYF
D: -; V: TRBV7-9; size: many; length: 14; J: TRBJ2-7; DNA: TGTGCCAGCAGCTTATTGCCAAGCAGCTACGAGCAGTACTTC; CDR3: CASSLLPSSYEQYF
D: -; V: TRBV5-1; size: many; length: 13; J: TRBJ2-5; DNA: TGCGCCAGCAGCTCCACGTACCAAGAGACCCAGTACTTC; CDR3: CASSSTYQETQYF
D: -; V: TRBV27; size: few; length: 17; J: TRBJ1-4; DNA: TGTGCCAGCAAACGGGCCCAGGCCACTTCAACTAATGAAAAACTGTTTTTT; CDR3: CASKRAQATSTNEKLFF
D: -; V: TRBV20-1; size: -; length: 11; J: TRBJ1-1; DNA: TGCAGTGCTATTCTGAACACTGAAGCTTTCTTT; CDR3: CSAILNTEAFF
D: -; V: TRBV2; size: once; length: 14; J: TRBJ1-1; DNA: TGTGCCAGCAGTGACCGGGGACTTTACACTGAAGCTTTCTTT; CDR3: CASSDRGLYTEAFF
D: TRBD1; V: TRBV9; size: few; length: 13; J: TRBJ2-1; DNA: TGTGCCAGCAGCGCTCGGCCGGGGACAGAGGAGGTCTTC; CDR3: CASSARPGTEEVF
D: -; V: TRBV7-9; size: few; length: 12; J: TRBJ2-5; DNA: TGTGCCAGCAGCTTATTCGCGGAGACCCAGTACTTC; CDR3: CASSLFAETQYF
D: TRBD2; V: TRBV4-3; size: few; length: 17; J: TRBJ2-1; DNA: TGCGCCAGCAGCCAGCCAGTAGCGGGGGTGTCCTACAATGAGCAGTTCTTC; CDR3: CASSQPVAGVSYNEQFF
D: TRBD2; V: TRBV9; size: few; length: 16; J: TRBJ2-5; DNA: TGTGCCAGCAGCGGATCAGCGGGACTAGTCGCAGAGACCCAGTACTTC; CDR3: CASSGSAGLVAETQYF
D: TRBD2; V: TRBV27; size: few; length: 14; J: TRBJ2-7; DNA: TGTGCCAGCAGACCTAGCGGGGGGGCTCGGGAGCAGTACTTC; CDR3: CASRPSGGAREQYF
D: -; V: TRBV5-5; size: -; length: 13; J: TRBJ2-7; DNA: TGTGCCAGCAGCTTGGTTGACGGGAACGAGCAGTACTTC; CDR3: CASSLVDGNEQYF
D: TRBD1; V: TRBV7-9; size: few; length: 16; J: TRBJ1-5; DNA: TGTGCCAGCAGCTTGACGGGACAGGGTAGCAATCAGCCCCAGCATTTT; CDR3: CASSLTGQGSNQPQHF
D: TRBD1; V: TRBV11-2; size: many; length: 14; J: TRBJ2-3; DNA: TGTGCCAGCAGTATGGAGGACAGGGTGGATACGCAGTATTTT; CDR3: CASSMEDRVDTQYF
D: -; V: TRBV29-1; size: many; length: 13; J: TRBJ2-7; DNA: TGCAGCGTTGCCAGGGTAGATTCCTACGAGCAGTACTTC; CDR3: CSVARVDSYEQYF
D: -; V: TRBV4-1; size: -; length: 13; J: TRBJ2-7; DNA: TGCGCCAGCAGCCGGAGGGGGGGCTACGAGCAGTACTTC; CDR3: CASSRRGGYEQYF
D: -; V: TRBV2; size: -; length: 13; J: TRBJ1-4; DNA: TGTGCCAGCGGAGATATCGGATGGGAAAAACTGTTTTTT; CDR3: CASGDIGWEKLFF
D: -; V: TRBV7-9; size: many; length: 14; J: TRBJ2-2; DNA: TGTGCCAGCAGCTTAGATCGGGGACCCGGGGAGCTGTTTTTT; CDR3: CASSLDRGPGELFF
D: TRBD1; V: TRBV20-1; size: -; length: 17; J: TRBJ2-3; DNA: TGCAGTGCTTCAACAATCTCAGACAGGGGCCCCACAGATACGCAGTATTTT; CDR3: CSASTISDRGPTDTQYF
D: -; V: TRBV5-4; size: -; length: 14; J: TRBJ1-1; DNA: TGTGCCAGCAGCTTCCTTTCCGGGAACACTGAAGCTTTCTTT; CDR3: CASSFLSGNTEAFF
D: TRBD2; V: TRBV11-2; size: -; length: 16; J: TRBJ2-7; DNA: TGTGCCAGCAGCTTAGCACCCGGACTAGGGGAATACGAGCAGTACTTC; CDR3: CASSLAPGLGEYEQYF
D: TRBD1; V: TRBV4-3; size: -; length: 15; J: TRBJ1-1; DNA: TGCGCCAGCAGCCAAGAGACAGGGCTTAACACTGAAGCTTTCTTT; CDR3: CASSQETGLNTEAFF
D: TRBD2; V: TRBV5-6; size: -; length: 14; J: TRBJ2-1; DNA: TGTGCCAGCAGCTTGGGACTTAGCGGGCCCCTCCCGTTCTTC; CDR3: CASSLGLSGPLPFF
D: -; V: TRBV11-2; size: many; length: 18; J: TRBJ2-2; DNA: TGTGCCAGCAGCTTAGATGGGGCAGGTGGGGGGTACACCGGGGAGCTGTTTTTT; CDR3: CASSLDGAGGGYTGELFF
D: TRBD2; V: TRBV27; size: many; length: 15; J: TRBJ2-3; DNA: TGTGCCAGCTATTCGCTTGCGGGAGGATTGGATACGCAGTATTTT; CDR3: CASYSLAGGLDTQYF
D: -; V: TRBV12-3/TRBV12-4; size: -; length: 14; J: TRBJ1-1; DNA: TGTGCCAGCAGTCCCCGCCCGGGGCACACTGAAGCTTTCTTT; CDR3: CASSPRPGHTEAFF